The 3 T cell receptor beta chains reported below all come from one sample, sequenced in a study of neurological immune-mediated disorders. MiXCR was run by TCRdb on the 5' RACE reads, yielding one entry per CDR3 protein. The data show 45,000 to 55,000 distinct CDR3 sequences, approximately 10% seen once. Sequencing input: PBMCs. The receptors here all came from a woman aged 40-49 years with HTLV-1-associated myelopathy (HAM/TSP).

This clonotype was recorded many times. CDR3 coding DNA: TGTGCCAGCACCTTGGTGGGGGCGGACACTGAAGCTTTCTTT. It yields the protein CASTLVGADTEAFF. The chain recombines TRBV12-3 or TRBV12-4 with TRBJ1-1, with D maybe TRBD1 (6 bases). The CDR3 is made up of 14 amino acids. The ends were cut back, 7 bases at V and 3 bases at J, with 15 bases in the middle.

This clonotype was detected ten times or more. V and J are TRBV19 and TRBJ1-6, with D uncertain. The CDR3 consists of 16 residues. Per the germline V gene, CDR1 is LNHDA and CDR2 is SQIVND (reference sequence). The V gene lost 7 bases and the J gene lost 0 bases, with 13 bases spanning the gap. The CDR3 DNA follows: TGTGCCAGTATTCGGACGGCGGGCTCCTATAATTCACCCCTCCACTTT. Amino acids: CASIRTAGSYNSPLHF.

As for this clonotype: A much larger clone differs from this one at a single base, so this may be a read error. This CDR3 is CASSLLGSGTNVLTF. The CDR3 DNA reads as TGTGCCAGCAGCTTACTCGGCTCCGGGACCAACGTCCTGACTTTC. This chain links TRBV7-3 with TRBJ2-6; a possible D gene is TRBD2 (5 bases). The V end lost 2 bases, the J end lost 8 bases, and 13 bases lay between the germline ends. The CDR3 is made up of 15 amino acids. Germline CDR1 and CDR2: SGHTA and FQGTGA.